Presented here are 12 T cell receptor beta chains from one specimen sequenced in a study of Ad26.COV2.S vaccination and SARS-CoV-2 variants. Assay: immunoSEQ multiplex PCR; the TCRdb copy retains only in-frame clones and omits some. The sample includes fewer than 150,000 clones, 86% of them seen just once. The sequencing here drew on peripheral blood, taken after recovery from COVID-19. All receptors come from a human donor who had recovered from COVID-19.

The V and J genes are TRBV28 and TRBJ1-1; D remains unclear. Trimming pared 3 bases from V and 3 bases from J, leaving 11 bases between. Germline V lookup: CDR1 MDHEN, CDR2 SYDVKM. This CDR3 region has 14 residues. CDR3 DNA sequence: TGTGCCAGCAGTTTTACCCGGTTGGACACTGAAGCTTTCTTT. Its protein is CASSFTRLDTEAFF.

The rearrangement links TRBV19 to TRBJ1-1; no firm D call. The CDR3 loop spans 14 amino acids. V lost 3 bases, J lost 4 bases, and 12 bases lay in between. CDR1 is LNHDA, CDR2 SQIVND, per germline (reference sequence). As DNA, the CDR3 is TGTGCCAGTAGTATTGAAGGGTGGGGCACTGAAGCTTTCTTT. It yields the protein CASSIEGWGTEAFF.

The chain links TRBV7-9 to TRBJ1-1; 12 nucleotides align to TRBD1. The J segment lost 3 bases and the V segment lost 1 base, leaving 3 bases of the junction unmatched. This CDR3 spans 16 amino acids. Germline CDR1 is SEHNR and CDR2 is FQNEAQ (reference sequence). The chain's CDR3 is CASSLGDRGQDTEAFF. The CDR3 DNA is TGTGCCAGCAGCTTAGGGGACAGGGGGCAGGACACTGAAGCTTTCTTT.

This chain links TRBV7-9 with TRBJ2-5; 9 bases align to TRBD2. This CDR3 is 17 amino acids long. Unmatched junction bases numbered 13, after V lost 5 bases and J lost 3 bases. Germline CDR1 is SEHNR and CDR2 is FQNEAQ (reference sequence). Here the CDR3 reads CASSPLAGAILKETQYF. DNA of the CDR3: TGTGCCAGCAGCCCCTTAGCGGGGGCCATCCTGAAAGAGACCCAGTACTTC.

CDR3 protein: CASRPRRTTNTGELFF. CDR3 sequence (DNA): TGTGCCAGCAGACCAAGGAGGACAACGAACACCGGGGAGCTGTTTTTT. This sequence joins TRBV7-8 and TRBJ2-2; D assignment may be TRBD1 or TRBD2 (5 bases each). Between the trimmed V and J ends, which lost 6 bases and 0 bases, there was a span of 14 bases. Germline assignment: CDR1 SGHVS and CDR2 FQNEAQ. The CDR3 is 16 residues long.

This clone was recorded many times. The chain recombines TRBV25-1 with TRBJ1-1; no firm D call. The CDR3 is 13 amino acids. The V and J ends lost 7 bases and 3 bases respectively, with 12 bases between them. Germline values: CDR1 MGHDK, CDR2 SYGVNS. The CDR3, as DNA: TGTGCCAGCAAGTCTGGAGGGCACACTGAAGCTTTCTTT. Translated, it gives CASKSGGHTEAFF.

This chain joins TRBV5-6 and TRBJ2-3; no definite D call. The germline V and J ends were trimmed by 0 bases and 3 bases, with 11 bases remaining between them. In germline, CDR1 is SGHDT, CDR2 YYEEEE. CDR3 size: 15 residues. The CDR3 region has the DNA TGTGCCAGCAGCTTGGGGCCACCTAGGACAGATACGCAGTATTTT. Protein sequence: CASSLGPPRTDTQYF.

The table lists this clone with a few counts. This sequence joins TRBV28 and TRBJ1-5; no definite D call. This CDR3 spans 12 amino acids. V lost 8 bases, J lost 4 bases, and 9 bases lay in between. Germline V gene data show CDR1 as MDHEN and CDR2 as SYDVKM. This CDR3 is CASAGVNQPQHF. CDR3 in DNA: TGTGCCAGCGCCGGGGTTAATCAGCCCCAGCATTTT.

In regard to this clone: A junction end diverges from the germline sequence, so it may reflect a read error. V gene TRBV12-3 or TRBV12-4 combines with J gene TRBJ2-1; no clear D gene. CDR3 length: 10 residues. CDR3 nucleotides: TGTGCCAGCGGTTTCACTGAGCAGTTCTTC. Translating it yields CASGFTEQFF.

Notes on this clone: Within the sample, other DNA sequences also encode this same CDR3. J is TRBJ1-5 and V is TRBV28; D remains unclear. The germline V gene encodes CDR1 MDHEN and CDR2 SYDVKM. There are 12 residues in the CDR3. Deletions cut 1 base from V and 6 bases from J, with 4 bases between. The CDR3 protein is CASSLLGQPQHF. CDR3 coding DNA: TGTGCCAGCAGTTTATTAGGTCAGCCCCAGCATTTT.

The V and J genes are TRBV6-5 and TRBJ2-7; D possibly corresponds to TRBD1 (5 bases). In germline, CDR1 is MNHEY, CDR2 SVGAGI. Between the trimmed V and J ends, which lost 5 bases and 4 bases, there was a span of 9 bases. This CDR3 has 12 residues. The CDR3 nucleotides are TGTGCCAGCAGTCAACAGGCTTACGAGCAGTACTTC. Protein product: CASSQQAYEQYF.

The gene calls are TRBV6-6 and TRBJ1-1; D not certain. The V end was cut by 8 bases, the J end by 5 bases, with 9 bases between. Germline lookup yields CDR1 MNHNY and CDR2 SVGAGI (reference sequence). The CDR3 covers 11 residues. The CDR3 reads CASAGWTEAFF. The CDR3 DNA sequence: TGTGCCAGCGCGGGGTGGACTGAAGCTTTCTTT.